This TCR beta chain was sequenced for a study of CD8 T cells in ankylosing spondylitis (dated by TCRdb to between 2016 and 2019). Notes on the research overall: The study profiled T cell receptor beta repertoires in healthy donors and ankylosing spondylitis patients to find disease-linked TCR variants. In total, the full study cohort was made up of roughly 100 healthy donors and 20 to 25 ankylosing spondylitis patients. Peripheral blood was sampled, and synovial fluid was also collected from ankylosing spondylitis patients.

This clonotype was counted a few times. The antigen it recognizes is unknown. Base qualities are not at hand, and no much larger clone is one base apart. TCRdb records Illumina HiSeq 2500 as the sequencer. Quantitative 5'-RACE with molecular barcodes was the method used to prepare the TCR beta libraries. For the original study's pipeline: A new computational method based on a probabilistic model of VDJ rearrangement was used to identify disease-linked TCR variants. TCRdb reanalyzed the raw reads on its own, using fastp at Q25 for trimming and MiXCR for clone calling, and kept in-frame beta chains. One record per CDR3 amino acid sequence lists the most common genes and DNA. The V and J calls come from TCRdb's annotation, not from the publication. The sample table lists under 170,000 distinct CDR3 sequences, around 43% of them with a count of one. The leading ten clones occupy roughly 15% of the sample.

Study-wide conclusions, independent of this receptor: A TCR beta motif of 7 or 8 highly homologous amino acid variants appeared characteristic of blood from ankylosing spondylitis patients. According to the report, matched synovial fluid samples from ankylosing spondylitis patients were significantly enriched for the disease-linked clones. Some of the motif variants had been reported before in the synovial fluid and blood of reactive arthritis patients, a finding that suggests common disease-initiation mechanisms. The disease-linked clones showed a CD8+ phenotype and occurred at relatively low frequencies in peripheral blood.

Synovial fluid samples were paired with blood samples taken from the same ankylosing spondylitis patients. The CDR3, from cysteine to phenylalanine, totals 9 residues. The kept DNA is CDR3 alone, 27 bases in frame from the first base. The trim is 7 bases for V and 12 bases for J, with a gap of 12 bases between the germline ends. The germline V gene (reference sequence) provides CDR1 DFQATT and CDR2 SNEGSKA. This clonotype was obtained from a male donor with ankylosing spondylitis. Rearrangement joined TRBV20-1 to TRBJ1-1, with the D gene not confidently named. Sequenced: synovial fluid, either unsorted or a sorted T cell fraction (not recorded which). The CDR3 protein sequence reads: CSVIRLPFF. The DNA sequence is given as TGCAGTGTAATTCGATTGCCTTTCTTT.